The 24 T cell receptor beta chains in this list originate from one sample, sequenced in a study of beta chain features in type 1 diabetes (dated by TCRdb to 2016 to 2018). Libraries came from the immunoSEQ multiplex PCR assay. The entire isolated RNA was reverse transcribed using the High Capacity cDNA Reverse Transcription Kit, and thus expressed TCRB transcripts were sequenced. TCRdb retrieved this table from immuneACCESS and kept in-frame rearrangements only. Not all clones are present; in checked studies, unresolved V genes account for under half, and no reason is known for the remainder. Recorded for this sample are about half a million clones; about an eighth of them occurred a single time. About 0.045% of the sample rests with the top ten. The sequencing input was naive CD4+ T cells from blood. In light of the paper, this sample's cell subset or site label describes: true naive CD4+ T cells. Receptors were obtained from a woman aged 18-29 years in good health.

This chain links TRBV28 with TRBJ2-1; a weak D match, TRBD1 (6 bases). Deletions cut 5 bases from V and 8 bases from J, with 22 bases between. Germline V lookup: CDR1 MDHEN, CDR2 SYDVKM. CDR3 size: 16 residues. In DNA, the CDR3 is TGTGCCAGCAGTGACCCCCGAGGACCCAGGGGCCATGAGCAGTTCTTC. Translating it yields CASSDPRGPRGHEQFF.

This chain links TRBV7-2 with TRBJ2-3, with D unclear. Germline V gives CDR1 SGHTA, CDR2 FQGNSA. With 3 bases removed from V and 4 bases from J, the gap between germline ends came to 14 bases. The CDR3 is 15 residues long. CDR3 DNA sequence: TGTGCCAGCAGCTTTCCCCGCCCGGTCTCAGATACGCAGTATTTT. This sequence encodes CASSFPRPVSDTQYF. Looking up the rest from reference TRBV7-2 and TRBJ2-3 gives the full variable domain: GAGVSQSPSNKVTEKGKDVELRCDPISGHTALYWYRQSLGQGLEFLIYFQGNSAPDKSGLPSDRFSAERTGGSVSTLTIQRTQQEDSAVYLCASSFPRPVSDTQYFGPGTRLTVL.

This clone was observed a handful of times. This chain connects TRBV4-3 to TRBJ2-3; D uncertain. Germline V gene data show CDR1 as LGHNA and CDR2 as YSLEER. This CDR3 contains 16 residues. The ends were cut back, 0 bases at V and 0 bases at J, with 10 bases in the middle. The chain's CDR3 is CASSQDMTSSTDTQYF. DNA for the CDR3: TGCGCCAGCAGCCAAGATATGACTTCTAGCACAGATACGCAGTATTTT.

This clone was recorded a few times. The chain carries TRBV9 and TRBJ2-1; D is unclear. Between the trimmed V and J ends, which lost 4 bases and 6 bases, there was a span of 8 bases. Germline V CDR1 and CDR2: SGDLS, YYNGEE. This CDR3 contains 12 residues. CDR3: CASSRVGNEQFF. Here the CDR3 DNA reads TGTGCCAGCAGCCGTGTGGGCAATGAGCAGTTCTTC.

CDR3 nucleotides: TGTGCCAGCAGCCTAACTAGCGGGGGACCCTACGAGCAGTACGTC. Its protein product is CASSLTSGGPYEQYV. The rearrangement joins TRBV11-1 to TRBJ2-7, with 11 bases that match TRBD2. V dropped 5 bases and J dropped 2; count of bases not matched to a gene: 5. Germline V lookup: CDR1 SGHAT, CDR2 FQDESV (reference sequence). The CDR3 contains 15 residues.

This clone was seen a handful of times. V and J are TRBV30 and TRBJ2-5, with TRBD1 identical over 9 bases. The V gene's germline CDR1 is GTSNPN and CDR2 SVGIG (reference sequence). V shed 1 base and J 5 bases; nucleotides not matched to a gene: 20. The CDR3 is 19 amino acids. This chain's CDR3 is CAWSAGTGKSGIGEETQYF. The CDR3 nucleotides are TGTGCCTGGAGTGCCGGGACAGGGAAAAGCGGGATTGGGGAGGAGACCCAGTACTTC.

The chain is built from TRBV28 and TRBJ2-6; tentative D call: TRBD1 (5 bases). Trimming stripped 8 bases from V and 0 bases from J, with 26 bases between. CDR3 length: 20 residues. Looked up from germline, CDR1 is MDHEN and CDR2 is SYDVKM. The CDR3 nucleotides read TGTGCCAGCCACACCACACAGGTTGGTAATCGAAGCTCTGGGGCCAACGTCCTGACTTTC. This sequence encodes CASHTTQVGNRSSGANVLTF.

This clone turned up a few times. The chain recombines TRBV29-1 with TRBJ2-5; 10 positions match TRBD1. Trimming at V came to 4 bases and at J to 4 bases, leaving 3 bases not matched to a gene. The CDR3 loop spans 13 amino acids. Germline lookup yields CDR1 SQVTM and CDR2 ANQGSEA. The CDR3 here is CSVGQGARETQYF. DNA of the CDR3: TGCAGCGTTGGACAGGGGGCCCGAGAGACCCAGTACTTC.

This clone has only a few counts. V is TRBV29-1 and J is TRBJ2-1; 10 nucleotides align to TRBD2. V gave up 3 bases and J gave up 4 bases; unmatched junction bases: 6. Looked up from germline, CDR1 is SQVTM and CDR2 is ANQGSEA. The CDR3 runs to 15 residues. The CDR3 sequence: CSVDGTSEKYNEQFF. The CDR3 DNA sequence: TGCAGCGTTGACGGGACTAGCGAGAAATACAATGAGCAGTTCTTC.

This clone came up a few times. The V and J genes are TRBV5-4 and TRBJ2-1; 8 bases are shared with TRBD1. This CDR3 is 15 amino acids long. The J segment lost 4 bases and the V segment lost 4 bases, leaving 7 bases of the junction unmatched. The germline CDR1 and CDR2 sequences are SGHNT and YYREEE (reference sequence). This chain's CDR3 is CASSQGAPIYNEQFF. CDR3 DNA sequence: TGTGCCAGCAGCCAGGGGGCCCCAATTTACAATGAGCAGTTCTTC.

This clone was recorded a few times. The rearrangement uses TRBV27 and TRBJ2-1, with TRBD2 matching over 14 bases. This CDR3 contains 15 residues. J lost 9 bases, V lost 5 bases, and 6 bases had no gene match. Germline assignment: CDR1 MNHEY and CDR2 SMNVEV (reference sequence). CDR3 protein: CASSPGTSGGGEQFF. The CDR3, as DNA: TGTGCCAGCAGTCCGGGGACTAGCGGGGGTGGTGAGCAGTTCTTC.

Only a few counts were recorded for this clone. The CDR3 sequence is CASSLSGRIRDTQYF. Written as DNA, the CDR3 is TGTGCCAGCAGCCTTAGCGGGAGGATTCGGGATACGCAGTATTTT. The chain uses TRBV7-3 and TRBJ2-3, with 10 bases lining up with TRBD2. CDR3 length: 15 amino acids. Germline V lookup: CDR1 SGHTA, CDR2 FQGTGA. With V trimmed by 5 bases and J by 6 bases, 8 bases remained unmatched. The full variable domain, rest sourced from reference TRBV7-3 and TRBJ2-3, is GAGVSQTPSNKVTEKGKYVELRCDPISGHTALYWYRQSLGQGPEFLIYFQGTGAADDSGLPNDRFFAVRPEGSVSTLKIQRTERGDSAVYLCASSLSGRIRDTQYFGPGTRLTVL.

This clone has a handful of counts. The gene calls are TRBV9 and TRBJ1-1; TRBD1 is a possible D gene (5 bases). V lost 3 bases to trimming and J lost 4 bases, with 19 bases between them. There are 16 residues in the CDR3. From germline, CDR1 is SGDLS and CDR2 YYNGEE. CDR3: CASSGGLGTLGTEAFF. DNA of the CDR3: TGTGCCAGCAGCGGTGGTCTTGGGACGTTGGGCACTGAAGCTTTCTTT.

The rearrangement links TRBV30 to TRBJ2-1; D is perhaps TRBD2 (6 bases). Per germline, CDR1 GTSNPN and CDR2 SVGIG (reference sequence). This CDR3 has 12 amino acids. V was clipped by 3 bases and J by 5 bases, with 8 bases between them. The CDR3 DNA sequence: TGTGCCTGGAGCGGCGGGGACAATGAGCAGTTCTTC. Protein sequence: CAWSGGDNEQFF.

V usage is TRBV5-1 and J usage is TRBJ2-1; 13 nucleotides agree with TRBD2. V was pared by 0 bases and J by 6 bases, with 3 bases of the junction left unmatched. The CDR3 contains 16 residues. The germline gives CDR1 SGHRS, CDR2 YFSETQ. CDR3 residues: CASSLEGLAGSNEQFF. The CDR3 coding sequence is TGCGCCAGCAGCTTGGAGGGACTAGCGGGATCCAATGAGCAGTTCTTC. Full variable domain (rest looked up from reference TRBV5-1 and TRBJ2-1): KAGVTQTPRYLIKTRGQQVTLSCSPISGHRSVSWYQQTPGQGLQFLFEYFSETQRNKGNFPGRFSGRQFSNSRSEMNVSTLELGDSALYLCASSLEGLAGSNEQFFGPGTRLTVL.

CDR3 in DNA: TGTGCCAGCAGCTTTGGAGGTAGCGGGAGTTACGAGCAGTACTTC. Translated, it gives CASSFGGSGSYEQYF. The rearrangement joins TRBV11-3 to TRBJ2-7; 9 bases map to TRBD2. The CDR3 loop spans 15 amino acids. Germline trimming cut 3 bases from V and 4 bases from J; bases unmatched to any gene: 7. Germline V gene data show CDR1 as SGHNT and CDR2 as YENEEA. The variable domain in full, with the rest retrieved from reference TRBV11-3 and TRBJ2-7, is EAGVVQSPRYKIIEKKQPVAFWCNPISGHNTLYWYLQNLGQGPELLIRYENEEAVDDSQLPKDRFSAERLKGVDSTLKIQPAELGDSAVYLCASSFGGSGSYEQYFGPGTRLTVT.

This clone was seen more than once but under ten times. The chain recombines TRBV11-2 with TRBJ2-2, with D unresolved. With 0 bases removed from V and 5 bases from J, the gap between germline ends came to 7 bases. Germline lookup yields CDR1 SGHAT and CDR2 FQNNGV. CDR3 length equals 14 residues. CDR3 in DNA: TGTGCCAGCAGCTTAGAATGGAGTACCGGGGAGCTGTTTTTT. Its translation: CASSLEWSTGELFF.

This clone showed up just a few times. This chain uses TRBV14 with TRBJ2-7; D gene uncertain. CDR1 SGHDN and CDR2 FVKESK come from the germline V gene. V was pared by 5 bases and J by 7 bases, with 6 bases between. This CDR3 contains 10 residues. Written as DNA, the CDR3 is TGTGCCAGCAGCGGCAGGGAGCAGTACTTC. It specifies CASSGREQYF.

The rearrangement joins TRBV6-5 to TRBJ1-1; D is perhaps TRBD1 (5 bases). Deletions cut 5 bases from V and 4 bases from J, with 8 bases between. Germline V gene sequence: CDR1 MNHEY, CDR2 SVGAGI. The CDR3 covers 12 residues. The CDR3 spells CASSKRGTEAFF. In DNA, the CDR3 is TGTGCCAGCAGTAAGAGGGGCACTGAAGCTTTCTTT.

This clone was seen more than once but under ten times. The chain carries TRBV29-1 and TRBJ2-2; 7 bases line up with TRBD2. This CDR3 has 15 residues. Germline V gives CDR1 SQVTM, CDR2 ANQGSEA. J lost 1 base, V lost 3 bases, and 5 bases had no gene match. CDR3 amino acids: CSVDGSGVNTGELFF. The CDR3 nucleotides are TGCAGCGTTGACGGAAGCGGGGTGAACACCGGGGAGCTGTTTTTT.

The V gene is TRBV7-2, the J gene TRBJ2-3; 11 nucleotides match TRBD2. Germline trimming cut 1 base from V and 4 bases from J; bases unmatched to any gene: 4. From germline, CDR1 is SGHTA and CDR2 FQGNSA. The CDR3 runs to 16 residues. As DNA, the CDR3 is TGTGCCAGCAGCTTAGATGGGACTAGCGGTCCAGATACGCAGTATTTT. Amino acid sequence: CASSLDGTSGPDTQYF.

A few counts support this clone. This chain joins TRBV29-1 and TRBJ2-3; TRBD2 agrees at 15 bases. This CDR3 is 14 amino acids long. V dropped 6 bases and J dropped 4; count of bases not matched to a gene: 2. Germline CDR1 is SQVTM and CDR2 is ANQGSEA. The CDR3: CSVGTSGGSDTQYF. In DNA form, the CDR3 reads TGCAGCGTCGGGACTAGCGGGGGGTCAGATACGCAGTATTTT.

In DNA, the CDR3 is TGTGCCACCAGCAGAACCTTGACAGCGGATAATGAAAAACTGTTTTTT. Its protein product is CATSRTLTADNEKLFF. The V call is TRBV15, the J call TRBJ1-4; D perhaps matches TRBD1 (5 bases). The V end was cut by 2 bases, the J end by 4 bases, with 14 bases between. The CDR3 has 16 residues. Looked up from germline, CDR1 is LNHNV and CDR2 is YYDKDF (reference sequence).

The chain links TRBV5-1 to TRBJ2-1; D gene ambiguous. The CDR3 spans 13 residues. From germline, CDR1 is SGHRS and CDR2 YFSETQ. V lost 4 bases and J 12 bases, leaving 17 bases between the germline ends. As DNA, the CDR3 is TGCGCCAGCAGCCTCGGACCCGACGGGTCGCAGTTCTTC. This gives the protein CASSLGPDGSQFF. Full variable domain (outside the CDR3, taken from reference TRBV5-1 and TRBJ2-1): KAGVTQTPRYLIKTRGQQVTLSCSPISGHRSVSWYQQTPGQGLQFLFEYFSETQRNKGNFPGRFSGRQFSNSRSEMNVSTLELGDSALYLCASSLGPDGSQFFGPGTRLTVL.